The clone carrying this T cell receptor (beta chain) occurred once. This record comes from a study of technical replicates of blood from several donors. The V gene's germline CDR1 is SGHKS and CDR2 YYEKEE (reference sequence). The CDR3 runs 17 residues. V dropped 3 bases and J dropped 0 bases, with 15 bases sitting between them. Clones were read by immunoSEQ multiplex PCR, and TCRdb kept only the in-frame ones, dropping some. The sample contains about 100,000 clones, 85% to 95% of which appear only once. What was sequenced was T cells isolated from PBMCs. The source of this sequence is a human donor in good health. V is TRBV5-5 and J is TRBJ1-4; weak D call: TRBD1 (5 bases). The CDR3 loop is CASSWRDQGPTNEKLFF. The CDR3 DNA is TGTGCCAGCAGCTGGCGGGACCAGGGTCCAACTAATGAAAAACTGTTTTTT.